These 24 T cell receptor beta chains came from one sample sequenced in a study of vaccination effects on CD4 cells after COVID-19. Pools of viral peptides were used by the ViraFEST assay to expand antigen-specific CD4+ T cells ahead of sequencing. The culture ran for approximately 10 days, and then CD4+ T cells were isolated. The study found no prior SARS-CoV-2 infection in the vaccine recipients, who tested negative for nucleocapsid antibodies. The repertoire was sequenced with immunoSEQ multiplex PCR; TCRdb's copy has only in-frame clones and lacks some. The sample lists tens of thousands of clones, around 74% occurring once. Their cognate antigens are unknown. Sequenced here: CD4+ T cells from PBMCs cultured with HCoV-NL63 spike peptides, sampled before COVID-19 vaccination. The receptors originated from a human donor who received a COVID-19 vaccine.

The V gene is TRBV18, the J gene TRBJ1-3; maybe TRBD1 (5 bases). The CDR3 is 16 residues long. CDR1 is KGHSH, CDR2 LQKENI, per germline. Trimming stripped 4 bases from V and 0 bases from J, with 13 bases between. The chain's CDR3 is CASSLTQVYSGNTIYF. The CDR3 bases are TGTGCCAGCTCACTAACACAGGTTTACTCTGGAAACACCATATATTTT.

The gene calls are TRBV25-1 and TRBJ2-5; possible D gene TRBD2, 5 bases. Germline V gene lookup returns CDR1 MGHDK and CDR2 SYGVNS. The CDR3 contains 13 residues. The V end lost 5 bases, the J end lost 7 bases, and 14 bases lay between the germline ends. The CDR3 bases are TGTGCCAGCAGTAAGGGAGTAAAAGGGACCCAGTACTTC. As protein: CASSKGVKGTQYF.

This clone was seen a handful of times. This chain links TRBV24-1 with TRBJ2-1, with 9 bases that match TRBD1. This CDR3 is 16 amino acids long. With 3 bases clipped from V and 8 bases from J, the junction kept 10 bases outside the gene matches. Germline V lookup: CDR1 KGHDR, CDR2 SFDVKD. The CDR3: CATSDPSTGGLDEQFF. Here the CDR3 DNA reads TGTGCCACCAGTGATCCTTCTACAGGGGGCTTGGATGAGCAGTTCTTC.

This rearrangement joins TRBV5-1 to TRBJ2-5, with 7 bases matching TRBD1. CDR1 and CDR2 (germline): SGHRS, YFSETQ. V lost 4 bases to trimming and J lost 4 bases; unmatched junction nucleotides: 4. The CDR3 runs 13 residues. CDR3 sequence: CASSRNRGETQYF. The CDR3 DNA sequence: TGCGCCAGCAGCCGCAACAGGGGAGAGACCCAGTACTTC.

The rearrangement uses TRBV6-2 or TRBV6-3 and TRBJ2-7; 7 bases line up with TRBD1. The CDR3 totals 14 residues. CDR1 and CDR2 (germline): MNHEY, SVGEGT. The trim removed 0 bases at V and 4 bases at J, leaving 3 bases unmatched. DNA of the CDR3: TGTGCCAGCAGTTACTCGACAGGGACATACGAGCAGTACGTC. Translation gives CASSYSTGTYEQYV.

The chain joins TRBV19 to TRBJ2-2; D unresolved. Trimming removed 10 bases from V and 4 bases from J, with 13 bases in between. The CDR3 has 13 residues. Germline-derived CDR1 and CDR2 are LNHDA and SQIVND (reference sequence). CDR3 nucleotide sequence: TGTGCCACCAATATGTTTGGCACCGGGGAGCTGTTTTTT. Residues: CATNMFGTGELFF.

The V call is TRBV19, the J call TRBJ1-1; 7 bases are shared with TRBD1. Germline trimming cut 3 bases from V and 1 base from J; bases unmatched to any gene: 11. CDR1 LNHDA and CDR2 SQIVND come from the germline V gene (reference sequence). This CDR3 is built from 17 residues. CDR3 loop: CASSMVGQVWKNTEAFF. The CDR3, as DNA: TGTGCCAGTAGTATGGTAGGACAGGTGTGGAAGAACACTGAAGCTTTCTTT.

CDR3 sequence: CASSEVGAQETQYF. The CDR3 DNA sequence: TGTGCCAGCAGTGAGGTGGGGGCCCAAGAGACCCAGTACTTC. The chain couples TRBV25-1 to TRBJ2-5, with a possible D match to TRBD1 (6 bases). V was cut by 3 bases and J by 1 base, with 9 bases left in between. This CDR3 is 14 amino acids long. CDR1 and CDR2 (germline): MGHDK, SYGVNS.

The gene calls are TRBV19 and TRBJ2-2; D possibly corresponds to TRBD2 (5 bases). With 4 bases removed from V and 2 bases from J, the gap between germline ends came to 8 bases. The CDR3 is made up of 14 amino acids. The germline CDR1 and CDR2 sequences are LNHDA and SQIVND (reference sequence). This CDR3 is CASSNGVNTGELFF. The CDR3, as DNA: TGTGCCAGTAGTAACGGGGTAAACACCGGGGAGCTGTTTTTT.

The chain joins TRBV25-1 to TRBJ1-2; weak D call: TRBD1 (5 bases). The CDR3 length is 16 residues. Germline loops: CDR1 MGHDK, CDR2 SYGVNS. V was cut by 3 bases and J by 2 bases, with 16 bases left in between. This CDR3 is CASSEPTLGGNYGYTF. The CDR3 region has the DNA TGTGCCAGCAGTGAGCCCACTCTTGGGGGGAACTATGGCTACACCTTC.

The chain recombines TRBV5-1 with TRBJ2-5; TRBD1 is a possible D gene (6 bases). CDR3 length: 14 residues. Looked up from germline, CDR1 is SGHRS and CDR2 is YFSETQ. The V and J ends lost 0 bases and 3 bases respectively, with 9 bases between them. This CDR3 reads CASSLAPGEETQYF. In DNA form, the CDR3 reads TGCGCCAGCAGCTTGGCCCCAGGGGAAGAGACCCAGTACTTC.

This clone was seen a handful of times. This chain joins TRBV10-1 and TRBJ2-1, with 10 bases aligning to TRBD2. J gave up 6 bases and V 4 bases, and 6 bases lay outside the gene matches. Germline V gene data show CDR1 as WNHNN and CDR2 as SYGVQD (reference sequence). The CDR3 length is 15 residues. CDR3 residues: CASSGPGLAINEQFF. The CDR3 DNA is TGCGCCAGCAGTGGACCGGGACTAGCGATCAATGAGCAGTTCTTC.

The gene calls are TRBV7-2 and TRBJ2-2; D gene ambiguous. The CDR3 has 14 residues. Germline V gene sequence: CDR1 SGHTA, CDR2 FQGNSA. Trimming pared 4 bases from V and 1 base from J, leaving 7 bases between. Here the CDR3 reads CASSSSRNTGELFF. The DNA for the CDR3 is TGTGCCAGCAGCTCCTCCCGGAACACCGGGGAGCTGTTTTTT.

The CDR3 spells CASSGPTYFYGYTF. The CDR3, as DNA: TGTGCCAGCAGCGGGCCAACCTACTTCTATGGCTACACCTTC. V gene TRBV25-1 combines with J gene TRBJ1-2, with D unclear. Germline CDR1 and CDR2: MGHDK and SYGVNS. The CDR3 is made up of 14 amino acids. V lost 6 bases and J lost 4, with 15 bases in between.

This rearrangement joins TRBV20-1 to TRBJ1-5; TRBD1 aligns across 11 bases. Germline-derived CDR1 and CDR2 are DFQATT and SNEGSKA (reference sequence). The CDR3 length is 16 residues. Trimming took 3 bases from V and 4 from J; bases not matched to a gene: 8. CDR3 residues: CSASVGTGGANQPQHF. The CDR3 DNA is TGCAGTGCTAGTGTTGGGACAGGGGGGGCGAATCAGCCCCAGCATTTT.

The V and J genes are TRBV19 and TRBJ1-2; the D gene is possibly TRBD1 (6 bases). Trimming left V 6 bases short and J 0 bases short, with 14 bases between. The CDR3 is 15 residues long. CDR1 and CDR2 (germline): LNHDA, SQIVND (reference sequence). CDR3 protein: CASRRTGLANYGYTF. The DNA of the CDR3 is TGTGCCAGTAGGCGCACAGGGCTTGCTAACTATGGCTACACCTTC.

The chain uses TRBV28 and TRBJ1-1, with TRBD1 as a possible D gene (5 bases). V gave up 10 bases and J gave up 2 bases, with 17 bases separating them. CDR1 is MDHEN, CDR2 SYDVKM, per germline. The CDR3 covers 14 residues. CDR3 in DNA: TGTGCCACCCGACGGGGCGCCCGTAACACTGAAGCTTTCTTT. This gives the protein CATRRGARNTEAFF.

The chain is built from TRBV19 and TRBJ2-2, with D tentatively TRBD1 (5 bases). Germline lookup yields CDR1 LNHDA and CDR2 SQIVND (reference sequence). Between the trimmed V and J ends, which lost 7 bases and 7 bases, there was a span of 25 bases. This CDR3 has 17 residues. The CDR3 sequence is CASNSPARVGHSGELFF. DNA of the CDR3: TGTGCCAGTAACTCGCCCGCCCGCGTTGGACACAGCGGGGAGCTGTTTTTT.

The sample holds a few counts of this clone. J is TRBJ2-2 and V is TRBV10-1, with D perhaps assigned TRBD1 or TRBD2 (5 bases each). CDR1 and CDR2 from the germline V gene are WNHNN and SYGVQD (reference sequence). The CDR3 consists of 14 residues. The V end was cut by 4 bases, the J end by 4 bases, with 10 bases between. CDR3 sequence: CASSGPGSTGELFF. The DNA for the CDR3 is TGCGCCAGCAGTGGGCCAGGGAGCACCGGGGAGCTGTTTTTT.

The V and J genes are TRBV6-1 and TRBJ1-1, with D perhaps matching TRBD1 (5 bases). This CDR3 has 14 residues. The germline V gene encodes CDR1 MNHNS and CDR2 SASEGT. The germline V and J ends were trimmed by 3 bases and 3 bases, with 11 bases remaining between them. CDR3: CASSDRERDTEAFF. As DNA, the CDR3 is TGTGCCAGCAGTGACAGGGAGAGAGACACTGAAGCTTTCTTT.

The chain is built from TRBV16 and TRBJ2-3; D may match TRBD1 or TRBD2 (6 bases each). This CDR3 spans 16 amino acids. The V end was cut by 0 bases, the J end by 1 base, with 11 bases between. Germline loops: CDR1 KGHSY, CDR2 FQNENV. The CDR3 region is CASSQSGGRGTDTQYF. Written as DNA, the CDR3 is TGTGCCAGCAGCCAATCCGGGGGCAGAGGCACAGATACGCAGTATTTT.

The chain employs TRBV6-5 and TRBJ1-4; TRBD1 matches 7 bases. The CDR3 contains 14 residues. Looked up from germline, CDR1 is MNHEY and CDR2 is SVGAGI. Unmatched junction bases numbered 5, after V lost 0 bases and J lost 10 bases. CDR3 sequence: CASSYSGTDGKLFF. CDR3 coding DNA: TGTGCCAGCAGTTACTCTGGGACAGACGGAAAACTGTTTTTT.

The V gene is TRBV5-1, the J gene TRBJ1-1, with D perhaps matching TRBD1 (6 bases). The CDR3 is 15 residues long. Between the trimmed V and J ends, which lost 2 bases and 1 base, there was a span of 12 bases. Germline lookup yields CDR1 SGHRS and CDR2 YFSETQ. Here the CDR3 DNA reads TGCGCCAGCAGCTTAATGACGACAGGGAACACTGAAGCTTTCTTT. Its translation: CASSLMTTGNTEAFF.

The chain is built from TRBV24-1 and TRBJ2-5; TRBD2 is a possible D gene (6 bases). Germline assignment: CDR1 KGHDR and CDR2 SFDVKD. Trimming stripped 5 bases from V and 5 bases from J, with 20 bases between. This CDR3 region has 16 residues. CDR3 amino acids: CATSAQGTSGRETQYF. In DNA, the CDR3 is TGTGCCACCAGTGCCCAAGGCACCTCGGGGAGGGAGACCCAGTACTTC.